The 2 T cell receptor beta chains reported below all come from one sample, sequenced in a study of CD8 T cells in ankylosing spondylitis. TCRdb reprocessed the 5' RACE reads with MiXCR, giving one entry per CDR3 protein. In the table there are approximately 440,000 distinct CDR3 sequences, 17% of which are singletons. Antigens of these TCRs are unknown. Study-wide results and limits: Within ankylosing spondylitis blood, a TCR beta motif made up of seven or eight highly homologous variants appeared to be characteristic.

The sample was blood, either unsorted or a sorted T cell fraction (not recorded which). The receptors stem from a male donor with ankylosing spondylitis.

CDR3 sequence (DNA): TGCGCCAGCAGCCCCCTTGGGACATCAAACACCATATATTTT. It is translated as CASSPLGTSNTIYF. V and J are TRBV4-1 and TRBJ1-3; D perhaps matches TRBD1 (6 bases). This CDR3 has 14 amino acids. Germline V gene data show CDR1 as MGHRA and CDR2 as YSYEKL. Trimming left V 4 bases short and J 6 bases short, with 13 bases between.

This clonotype occurred many times. The chain joins TRBV20-1 to TRBJ2-1; D possibly corresponds to TRBD2 (6 bases). The V gene lost 6 bases and the J gene lost 0 bases, with 21 bases spanning the gap. There are 17 residues in the CDR3. CDR1 is DFQATT and CDR2 is SNEGSKA in the germline V gene (reference sequence). The CDR3, as DNA: TGCAGTGCATTGAGGGACTCGCTATTGAGCTCCTACAATGAGCAGTTCTTC. Its protein product is CSALRDSLLSSYNEQFF.